Shown below are 18 T cell receptor beta chains from a single sample sequenced in a study of T cell responses to AZD1222 COVID-19 vaccine (dated by TCRdb to the early 2020s). The sample's time point label is to be understood as: baseline before first vaccination. The library was built by means of the immunoSEQ multiplex PCR assay. This immuneACCESS table, as held by TCRdb, lists in-frame sequences with V and J called but not all clones. Of the missing ones, under half trace to an unresolved V gene in checked studies; the others have no known cause. The sample yields just under 85,000 clones; more than 75% were counted once. About 9.5% of the sample belongs to the ten largest clones. Sequencing used peripheral blood, obtained on day 0 of AZD1222 vaccination. The origin of the receptors is an adult in good health.

This clone has just a few counts. The rearrangement uses TRBV19 and TRBJ1-5; no clear D. V gave up 7 bases and J gave up 8 bases, with 12 bases separating them. The CDR3 extends over 12 amino acids. Germline loops: CDR1 LNHDA, CDR2 SQIVND (reference sequence). Here the CDR3 DNA reads TGTGCCAGTAATTGGTTTGGAGAGCCCCAGCATTTT. It encodes CASNWFGEPQHF.

This clone was found once. The gene calls are TRBV12-5 and TRBJ2-3, with D tentatively TRBD1 or TRBD2 (6 bases each). Germline CDR1 is LGHNT and CDR2 is FRNRAP. CDR3 length equals 15 residues. V lost 6 bases to trimming and J lost 1 base, with 14 bases between them. CDR3: CASGHRVAGTDTQYF. The CDR3 coding sequence is TGTGCTAGTGGCCACAGGGTAGCGGGCACAGATACGCAGTATTTT.

The V gene is TRBV7-2, the J gene TRBJ1-1, with D perhaps TRBD1 (6 bases). The CDR3 is 14 amino acids. V was shortened by 5 bases and J by 0 bases, with 10 bases between the two germline ends. Per germline, CDR1 SGHTA and CDR2 FQGNSA. The CDR3 bases are TGTGCCAGCAGCGCGGACAGCCTGAACACTGAAGCTTTCTTT. This encodes CASSADSLNTEAFF. The complete variable domain, with remaining parts taken from reference TRBV7-2 and TRBJ1-1, reads GAGVSQSPSNKVTEKGKDVELRCDPISGHTALYWYRQSLGQGLEFLIYFQGNSAPDKSGLPSDRFSAERTGGSVSTLTIQRTQQEDSAVYLCASSADSLNTEAFFGQGTRLTVV.

The V call is TRBV4-3, the J call TRBJ1-6; TRBD1 might be the D (6 bases). V was cut by 4 bases and J by 6 bases, with 16 bases left in between. The CDR3 contains 16 residues. The V gene's germline CDR1 is LGHNA and CDR2 YSLEER. The CDR3 DNA is TGCGCCAGCAGCCCCTACCTAGGACAGTTTAATTCACCCCTCCACTTT. Its protein is CASSPYLGQFNSPLHF.

The chain recombines TRBV1 with TRBJ2-3; TRBD2 was called by the table and not checked on the DNA. TRBV1 is classified as a pseudogene. The CDR3 length is 19 residues. The CDR3 nucleotides read TGCACCAGCAGCCAAGGGAAGACTAGCGGGGGCCAAATCACAGATACGCAGTATTTT. It specifies CTSSQGKTSGGQITDTQYF.

The DNA of the CDR3 is TGTGCCAGCAGTGGGGTTGGGGGCGAGGGGGAGCTGTTTTTT. Amino acids: CASSGVGGEGELFF. The chain carries TRBV28 and TRBJ2-2, with a tentative D call TRBD1 (6 bases). Per germline, CDR1 MDHEN and CDR2 SYDVKM. The CDR3 spans 14 residues. Trimming took off 5 bases at V and 8 bases at J, with 15 bases between the two ends.

This chain joins TRBV3-1 (or the pseudogene TRBV3-2) and TRBJ1-1, with 9 bases fitting TRBD1. The V and J ends lost 0 bases and 4 bases, in that order; junction bases with no gene match: 9. There are 17 residues in the CDR3. Germline loops: CDR1 LGHDT, CDR2 YNNKEL (reference sequence). CDR3 coding DNA: TGTGCCAGCAGCCAAGAACAGGGGGCGAGGTTTTTCACTGAAGCTTTCTTT. Its protein is CASSQEQGARFFTEAFF.

V usage is TRBV5-4 and J usage is TRBJ2-3, with D possibly being TRBD2 (6 bases). CDR3 length: 14 residues. CDR1 and CDR2 (germline): SGHNT, YYREEE (reference sequence). Trimming removed 3 bases from V and 6 bases from J, with 14 bases in between. This chain's CDR3 is CASSSTGTPDTQYF. The DNA for the CDR3 is TGTGCCAGCAGCTCCACCGGGACTCCCGATACGCAGTATTTT.

V usage is TRBV4-2 and J usage is TRBJ2-1, with 7 bases aligning to TRBD2. The ends lost 1 base at V and 3 bases at J; junction bases unmatched: 6. Germline lookup yields CDR1 LGHNA and CDR2 YNFKEQ. CDR3 length equals 16 residues. The CDR3 protein is CASSQVAGVDYNEQFF. CDR3 nucleotide sequence: TGTGCCAGCAGCCAAGTTGCGGGGGTTGACTACAATGAGCAGTTCTTC.

The rearrangement joins TRBV27 to TRBJ1-2, with a possible D match to TRBD1 (6 bases). V was trimmed by 6 bases and J by 12 bases, leaving 20 bases between them. The CDR3 extends over 13 amino acids. Germline CDR1 MNHEY, CDR2 SMNVEV (reference sequence). CDR3 DNA: TGTGCCAGCAGAACTCGCTGGACAGAAGGCGACACCTTC. It specifies CASRTRWTEGDTF.

The rearrangement uses TRBV5-1 and TRBJ2-1, with 11 bases aligning to TRBD2. Germline assignment: CDR1 SGHRS and CDR2 YFSETQ. V was pared by 4 bases and J by 4 bases, with 4 bases of the junction left unmatched. The CDR3 sequence is 15 residues long. CDR3 in amino acids: CASSQTSGSYNEQFF. The CDR3 region has the DNA TGCGCCAGCAGCCAAACTAGCGGGAGTTACAATGAGCAGTTCTTC.

This sequence joins TRBV7-8 and TRBJ2-3, with a possible D match to TRBD2 (5 bases). V was shortened by 2 bases and J by 2 bases, with 11 bases between the two germline ends. The CDR3 covers 15 residues. Germline V gene sequence: CDR1 SGHVS, CDR2 FQNEAQ. The CDR3 region is CASSLQRILTDTQYF. The CDR3 nucleotides read TGTGCCAGCAGCTTACAGCGGATACTCACAGATACGCAGTATTTT.

With respect to this clone: Other DNA sequences of this sample code for an identical CDR3. The chain combines TRBV18 with TRBJ1-5; D is uncertain. Germline CDR1 KGHSH, CDR2 LQKENI. The CDR3 totals 14 residues. Trimming took off 2 bases at V and 4 bases at J, with 9 bases between the two ends. The CDR3 DNA reads as TGTGCCAGCTCACCAGGAGGGAGGAATCAGCCCCAGCATTTT. Residues: CASSPGGRNQPQHF.

A few counts support this clone. The chain is built from TRBV19 and TRBJ2-7; maybe TRBD1 (6 bases). Trimming took off 1 base at V and 5 bases at J, with 9 bases between the two ends. This CDR3 region has 13 residues. In germline, CDR1 is LNHDA, CDR2 SQIVND (reference sequence). The CDR3 sequence: CASSIAGADEQYF. The CDR3 nucleotides read TGTGCCAGTAGTATAGCAGGGGCCGACGAGCAGTACTTC. Full variable domain (rest looked up from reference TRBV19 and TRBJ2-7): DGGITQSPKYLFRKEGQNVTLSCEQNLNHDAMYWYRQDPGQGLRLIYYSQIVNDFQKGDIAEGYSVSREKKESFPLTVTSAQKNPTAFYLCASSIAGADEQYFGPGTRLTVT.

V usage is TRBV7-8 and J usage is TRBJ2-2; 13 nucleotides match TRBD2. The germline V gene encodes CDR1 SGHVS and CDR2 FQNEAQ. J lost 5 bases, V lost 1 base, and 7 bases had no gene match. This CDR3 is built from 18 residues. CDR3 DNA sequence: TGTGCCAGCAGCTTAGTTACACTAGCGGGGGGGCTGACCGGGGAGCTGTTTTTT. It yields the protein CASSLVTLAGGLTGELFF.

The rearrangement uses TRBV1 and TRBJ2-3; the table's TRBD2 call for D was not verified on the DNA. TRBV1 is a pseudogene. The CDR3 is 16 amino acids. For the CDR3, the DNA is TGCACCAGCAGCCAGGTTACCCTAGATAGCACAGATACGCAGTATTTT. Its translation: CTSSQVTLDSTDTQYF.

This clone was observed a few times. An end of the junction does not agree with germline; a read error may underlie this. V usage is TRBV7-9 and J usage is TRBJ2-7; D is undetermined. The CDR3 loop spans 12 amino acids. Germline lookup yields CDR1 SEHNR and CDR2 FQNEAQ (reference sequence). CDR3 coding DNA: TGTGCCAGCAGCCCTACCTCCGACGAGCAGTACTTC. This translates into CASSPTSDEQYF.

The chain links TRBV7-3 to TRBJ2-3; D remains unclear. Germline CDR1 and CDR2: SGHTA and FQGTGA. Trimming cost V 3 bases and J 3 bases, with 10 bases left between them. The CDR3 totals 14 residues. CDR3 amino acids: CASSFSGGTDTQYF. In nucleotides, the CDR3 is TGTGCCAGCAGCTTCTCGGGTGGGACAGATACGCAGTATTTT.